Listed below are T cell receptor beta chains from one sample, sequenced in a study of blood T cell repertoires in COVID-19. The repertoire was sequenced with immunoSEQ multiplex PCR; TCRdb's copy has only in-frame clones and lacks some. The sample shows about 94,000 clones, over 70% of them seen only once. Sequenced material: peripheral blood. Receptor source: a human donor in a cohort sampled during active COVID-19. CDR3s include the opening cysteine and the closing phenylalanine or tryptophan. D genes are given only for firm matches. Expanded clones are given a class, and other clones once, few, many or no size at all.

d_call	v_call	j_call	clone_size	cdr3_aa	cdr3_nt
TRBD1	TRBV30	TRBJ1-2	NA	CAWSSRDRLIYGYTF	TGTGCCTGGAGTTCTAGGGACAGGCTTATCTATGGCTACACCTTC
TRBD1	TRBV2	TRBJ2-3	NA	CASSAPPQGVESTDTQYF	TGTGCCAGCAGTGCCCCGCCACAGGGGGTCGAGAGCACAGATACGCAGTATTTT
NA	TRBV28	TRBJ2-7	NA	CASSAGPYEQYF	TGTGCCAGCAGCGCAGGCCCCTACGAGCAGTACTTC
NA	TRBV18	TRBJ1-1	NA	CASSINPPGGGTEAFF	TGTGCCAGCTCAATCAATCCTCCGGGGGGCGGCACTGAAGCTTTCTTT
TRBD1	TRBV27	TRBJ2-7	NA	CASRNRGTGRSYEQYF	TGTGCCAGCAGGAATCGTGGGACAGGTCGCTCCTACGAGCAGTACTTC
TRBD2	TRBV9	TRBJ2-7	NA	CASSGTTSGYEQYF	TGTGCCAGCAGCGGAACCACTAGCGGCTACGAGCAGTACTTC
NA	TRBV7-9	TRBJ1-1	NA	CASSLSEAFF	TGTGCCAGCAGCCTATCTGAAGCTTTCTTT
NA	TRBV3-1/TRBV3-2	TRBJ1-4	NA	CASSPRINEKLFF	TGTGCCAGCAGCCCGAGGATTAATGAAAAACTGTTTTTT
TRBD2	TRBV25-1	TRBJ2-3	NA	CASGTSGSGTDTQYF	TGTGCCAGCGGGACTAGCGGGAGTGGCACAGATACGCAGTATTTT
TRBD1	TRBV28	TRBJ2-3	NA	CASSPPRQGPLTDTQYF	TGTGCCAGCAGCCCCCCGCGACAGGGGCCACTCACAGATACGCAGTATTTT
TRBD1	TRBV4-1	TRBJ1-5	NA	CASSQGQGGYSNQPQHF	TGCGCCAGCAGCCAGGGACAGGGTGGATATAGCAATCAGCCCCAGCATTTT
NA	TRBV7-3	TRBJ2-1	NA	CASSWAAYNEQFF	TGTGCCAGCAGCTGGGCCGCCTACAATGAGCAGTTCTTC
NA	TRBV18	TRBJ2-3	NA	CASSPVASTDTQYF	TGTGCCAGCTCACCGGTAGCGAGCACAGATACGCAGTATTTT
NA	TRBV2	TRBJ2-6	NA	CASSIRESGANVLTF	TGTGCCAGCAGTATACGGGAATCTGGGGCCAACGTCCTGACTTTC
NA	TRBV7-9	TRBJ1-1	NA	CASSHPEAAFF	TGTGCCAGCAGCCATCCCGAGGCTGCTTTCTTT
TRBD1	TRBV13	TRBJ1-1	NA	CASSKQGGHTEAFF	TGTGCCAGCAGCAAACAGGGGGGCCACACTGAAGCTTTCTTT
TRBD2	TRBV10-1	TRBJ2-7	NA	CASSEYGGRSEQYF	TGCGCCAGCAGTGAGTACGGCGGGAGGAGCGAGCAGTACTTC
TRBD2	TRBV7-2	TRBJ2-1	NA	CASRAGLGGHEQFF	TGTGCCAGCAGGGCGGGACTAGGAGGGCATGAGCAGTTCTTC
NA	TRBV9	TRBJ2-3	NA	CASSFRLDTDTQYF	TGTGCCAGCAGCTTTCGACTAGACACAGATACGCAGTATTTT
TRBD1	TRBV4-2	TRBJ1-1	NA	CASRNLGQGNTEAFF	TGTGCCAGCAGGAACTTGGGACAGGGAAACACTGAAGCTTTCTTT
NA	TRBV19	TRBJ2-5	NA	CASSSDSEETQYF	TGTGCCAGTAGTTCCGACAGCGAAGAGACCCAGTACTTC
NA	TRBV6-4	TRBJ2-7	NA	CASSDLGPRGDYEQYF	TGTGCCAGCAGTGACCTCGGACCGCGGGGAGACTACGAGCAGTACTTC
NA	TRBV6-5	TRBJ2-7	few	CASRRGAGLYEQYF	TGTGCCAGCAGAAGGGGCGCGGGACTCTACGAGCAGTACTTC
NA	TRBV3-1/TRBV3-2	TRBJ1-5	NA	CASSQGQAPNQPQHF	TGTGCCAGCAGCCAGGGGCAGGCCCCCAACCAGCCCCAGCATTTT
NA	TRBV30	TRBJ1-2	NA	CAGWKMEHGYTF	TGTGCCGGGTGGAAAATGGAGCATGGCTACACCTTC
NA	TRBV6-5	TRBJ1-1	NA	CASSYSAGANTEAFF	TGTGCCAGCAGTTACTCGGCGGGGGCGAACACTGAAGCTTTCTTT
NA	TRBV7-2	TRBJ1-1	NA	CASSLQGIGEAFF	TGTGCCAGCAGCTTACAGGGCATTGGTGAAGCTTTCTTT
TRBD2	TRBV24-1	TRBJ2-3	NA	CATSDPSISSGGGTDTQYF	TGTGCCACCAGTGATCCGTCTATATCTAGCGGGGGGGGCACAGATACGCAGTATTTT
NA	TRBV28	TRBJ2-7	once	CASSLGRGYEQYF	TGTGCCAGCAGTTTAGGCAGGGGATACGAGCAGTACTTC
TRBD2	TRBV5-4	TRBJ2-5	few	CASSPQLAGQETQYF	TGTGCCAGCAGCCCCCAACTAGCGGGCCAAGAGACCCAGTACTTC
TRBD1	TRBV28	TRBJ1-2	NA	CASKKGQGSYGYTF	TGTGCCAGCAAAAAGGGACAGGGATCCTATGGCTACACCTTC
TRBD2	TRBV7-2	TRBJ2-2	NA	CASSLGPPGLGAGELFF	TGTGCCAGCAGCTTAGGTCCTCCGGGACTAGGGGCCGGGGAGCTGTTTTTT
NA	TRBV7-8	TRBJ1-6	NA	CASSSDRPNSPLHF	TGTGCCAGCAGCTCGGACAGACCTAATTCACCCCTCCACTTT
NA	TRBV7-9	TRBJ1-1	few	CASSPSNTEAFF	TGTGCCAGCAGCCCGTCGAACACTGAAGCTTTCTTT
TRBD2	TRBV27	TRBJ2-2	NA	CASSDHIGAGDTGELFF	TGTGCCAGCAGTGATCATATAGGGGCGGGAGACACCGGGGAGCTGTTTTTT